In its sample, the clone carrying this T cell receptor beta chain was seen a few times. Using its own MiXCR run on the RACE reads, TCRdb lists one record per CDR3 protein. The sample yields 95,000 or so distinct CDR3 sequences, over 10% seen once. Time point: patch test 2, 6 weeks after DPC sensitization. This sample's treatment: therapeutic diphenylcyclopropenone sensitization with weekly scalp DPC. The CDR3 extends over 14 amino acids. CDR1 and CDR2 (germline): KGHSH, LQKENI. V lost 4 bases and J 2 bases, leaving 10 bases between the germline ends. This entry is derived from a study of human T cells and chemical hapten exposure. Background on the study: Investigators sensitized 2 cm by 2 cm of upper inner arm skin with 2% DPC. Slight volume differences across pooled libraries mainly accounted for varying per-sample TCR yields.

The V and J genes are TRBV18 and TRBJ2-3; D is perhaps TRBD1 (5 bases). Here the sequenced sample was whole blood, taken in connection with sensitization to the hapten diphenylcyclopropenone (DPC). The TCR was taken from a woman aged 40-49 years with alopecia areata. Some clones in this sample may be carry-over from other donors' samples. CDR3 coding DNA: TGTGCCAGCTCACTACGACAGAACACAGATACGCAGTATTTT. The encoded protein is CASSLRQNTDTQYF.